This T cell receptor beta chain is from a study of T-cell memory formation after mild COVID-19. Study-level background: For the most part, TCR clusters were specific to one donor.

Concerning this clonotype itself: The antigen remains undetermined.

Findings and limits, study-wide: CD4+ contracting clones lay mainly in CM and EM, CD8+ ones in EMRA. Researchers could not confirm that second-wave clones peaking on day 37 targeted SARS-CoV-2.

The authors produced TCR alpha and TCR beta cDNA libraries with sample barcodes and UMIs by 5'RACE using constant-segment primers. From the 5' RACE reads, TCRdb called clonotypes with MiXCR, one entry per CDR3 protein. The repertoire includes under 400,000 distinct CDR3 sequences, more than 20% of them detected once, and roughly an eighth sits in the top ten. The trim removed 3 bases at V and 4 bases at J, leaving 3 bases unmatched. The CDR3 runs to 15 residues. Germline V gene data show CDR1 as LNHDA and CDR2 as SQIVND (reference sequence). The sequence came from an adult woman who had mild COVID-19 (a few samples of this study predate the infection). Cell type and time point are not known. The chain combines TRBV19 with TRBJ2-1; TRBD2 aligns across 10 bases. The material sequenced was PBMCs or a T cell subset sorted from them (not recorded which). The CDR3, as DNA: TGTGCCAGTAGTATCCCAGCGGGGGGGTACAATGAGCAGTTCTTC. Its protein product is CASSIPAGGYNEQFF.